The 20 T cell receptor beta chains in this list originate from one sample, sequenced in a study of T cell responses to AZD1222 COVID-19 vaccine. Profiling relied on immunoSEQ multiplex PCR, and the TCRdb table lists in-frame clones only, not all of them. The sample shows about 120,000 clones, roughly nine tenths of them seen only once. Sequenced material: peripheral blood, taken on day 0 of AZD1222 vaccination. All receptors come from an adult in good health.

Only a few counts were recorded for this clone. For the CDR3, the DNA is TGTGCCAGCAGTTCCAACGGCCTACAGGGTCAGCAGTTCTTC. Residues: CASSSNGLQGQQFF. The chain uses TRBV28 and TRBJ2-1, with D maybe TRBD1 (6 bases). CDR1 and CDR2 (germline): MDHEN, SYDVKM. The V end lost 4 bases, the J end lost 11 bases, and 18 bases lay between the germline ends. CDR3 length equals 14 residues.

V gene TRBV5-1 combines with J gene TRBJ1-2; 7 bases map to TRBD1. V dropped 0 bases and J dropped 1; count of bases not matched to a gene: 6. The CDR3 runs to 16 residues. CDR1 is SGHRS, CDR2 YFSETQ, per germline. The CDR3 sequence: CASSLAETGYNYGYTF. CDR3 DNA: TGCGCCAGCAGCTTGGCCGAGACAGGGTATAACTATGGCTACACCTTC.

V gene TRBV10-3 combines with J gene TRBJ2-5; 9 bases agree with TRBD2. V trimming: 0 bases; J trimming: 5 bases; junction bases outside the gene matches: 4. CDR3 length equals 15 residues. Germline CDR1 is ENHRY and CDR2 is SYGVKD. In DNA, the CDR3 is TGTGCCATCAGTGAGTCAGTAGCGGGAGCTGAGACCCAGTACTTC. This encodes CAISESVAGAETQYF.

The genes are TRBV6-5 and TRBJ2-7; tentatively, D is TRBD1 or TRBD2 (6 bases each). This CDR3 spans 14 amino acids. The V and J ends lost 5 bases and 2 bases respectively, with 13 bases between them. Germline assignment: CDR1 MNHEY and CDR2 SVGAGI. The CDR3 loop is CASSRGALTYEQYF. The CDR3 bases are TGTGCCAGCAGTAGGGGGGCCCTTACCTACGAGCAGTACTTC.

This sequence joins TRBV6-1 and TRBJ2-7; 11 bases agree with TRBD1. The germline CDR1 and CDR2 sequences are MNHNS and SASEGT. Trimming took 1 base from V and 6 from J; bases not matched to a gene: 5. This CDR3 has 15 amino acids. CDR3 protein: CASSEVSGTGGEQYF. For the CDR3, the DNA is TGTGCCAGCAGTGAAGTTTCCGGGACAGGGGGCGAGCAGTACTTC.

CDR3 nucleotides: TGCGCCAGCAGCAAGCCGACAGGCTCGGAGGAGACCCAGTACTTC. This codes for CASSKPTGSEETQYF. The chain couples TRBV5-1 to TRBJ2-5; possibly TRBD1 for D (6 bases). Germline V gene data show CDR1 as SGHRS and CDR2 as YFSETQ. The CDR3 length is 15 residues. V was cut by 4 bases and J by 5 bases, with 18 bases left in between. The full variable domain, with the rest looked up from reference TRBV5-1 and TRBJ2-5, is KAGVTQTPRYLIKTRGQQVTLSCSPISGHRSVSWYQQTPGQGLQFLFEYFSETQRNKGNFPGRFSGRQFSNSRSEMNVSTLELGDSALYLCASSKPTGSEETQYFGPGTRLLVL.

V is TRBV6-5 and J is TRBJ2-7, with 10 bases matching TRBD2. Germline CDR1 is MNHEY and CDR2 is SVGAGI. With V trimmed by 10 bases and J by 6 bases, 12 bases remained unmatched. This CDR3 is built from 14 residues. The CDR3 DNA sequence: TGTGCCACCCGGGGGGCCTGGACTAGCGGCGAGCAGTACTTC. Protein sequence: CATRGAWTSGEQYF.

The chain couples TRBV9 to TRBJ1-1; D is unclear. This CDR3 spans 13 amino acids. The V gene's germline CDR1 is SGDLS and CDR2 YYNGEE. V was trimmed by 3 bases and J by 1 base, leaving 7 bases between them. The CDR3: CASSATENTEAFF. The CDR3 DNA follows: TGTGCCAGCAGCGCTACGGAGAACACTGAAGCTTTCTTT.

The table lists this clone with a count of one. The chain links TRBV15 to TRBJ1-5, with unresolved D. The CDR3 has 13 residues. Germline V gene lookup returns CDR1 LNHNV and CDR2 YYDKDF (reference sequence). V lost 4 bases and J lost 5, with 9 bases in between. The CDR3 is CATSKEGDQPQHF. Written as DNA, the CDR3 is TGTGCCACCAGCAAGGAAGGCGATCAGCCCCAGCATTTT.

The chain carries TRBV5-5 and TRBJ1-4; a weak D match, TRBD1 (6 bases). In germline, CDR1 is SGHKS, CDR2 YYEKEE (reference sequence). The CDR3 loop spans 15 amino acids. V was shortened by 0 bases and J by 4 bases, with 10 bases between the two germline ends. CDR3 coding DNA: TGTGCCAGCAGCTTGGGGACAGTTCTTAATGAAAAACTGTTTTTT. It is translated as CASSLGTVLNEKLFF.

The V gene is TRBV29-1, the J gene TRBJ2-7; D gene uncertain. Germline V CDR1 and CDR2: SQVTM, ANQGSEA. This CDR3 spans 11 amino acids. Trimming cost V 3 bases and J 6 bases, with 9 bases left between them. CDR3 amino acids: CSVDRGAEQYF. The CDR3 bases are TGCAGCGTTGATAGAGGCGCCGAGCAGTACTTC.

The genes are TRBV19 and TRBJ1-2; D is uncertain. The CDR3 runs to 13 residues. V lost 3 bases and J lost 0, with 5 bases in between. Germline-derived CDR1 and CDR2 are LNHDA and SQIVND (reference sequence). The CDR3 bases are TGTGCCAGTAGTATCCTCACTAACTATGGCTACACCTTC. It yields the protein CASSILTNYGYTF.

Only a few counts were recorded for this clone. The conserved phenylalanine or tryptophan is not found at the CDR3 terminus, so this likely reflects a read error. The limits of the CDR3 on the DNA are not certain, so only TCRdb's listed CDR3 is given. CDR3 loop: CASSSGAGTGTLG. This rearrangement joins TRBV28 to TRBJ1-1; the D call TRBD1 from the table was never checked on the DNA. Germline V gives CDR1 MDHEN, CDR2 SYDVKM. The CDR3 sequence runs 13 residues, both termini included.

The chain carries TRBV13 and TRBJ2-2, with 9 positions matching TRBD2. Germline values: CDR1 PRHDT, CDR2 FYEKMQ (reference sequence). V lost 3 bases and J lost 6; bases outside the gene matches: 5. This CDR3 spans 15 amino acids. The DNA for the CDR3 is TGTGCCAGCAGCTTTAGCGGGAGTCAGGCCGGGGAGCTGTTTTTT. Translation: CASSFSGSQAGELFF.

The chain couples TRBV2 to TRBJ1-4, with unresolved D. The CDR3 length is 13 residues. V was cut by 6 bases and J by 7 bases, with 12 bases left in between. Germline lookup yields CDR1 SNHLY and CDR2 FYNNEI. CDR3 loop: CASRRSIGEKLFF. In nucleotides, the CDR3 is TGTGCCAGCAGACGATCTATTGGTGAAAAACTGTTTTTT.

Comment on this clone: The same CDR3 is also encoded by other DNA sequences in this sample. The chain couples TRBV3-1 (or the pseudogene TRBV3-2) to TRBJ2-1; no clear D. V gave up 1 base and J gave up 4 bases, with 2 bases separating them. This CDR3 comprises 12 residues. The germline gives CDR1 LGHDT, CDR2 YNNKEL (reference sequence). CDR3 residues: CASSQGYNEQFF. CDR3 DNA: TGTGCCAGCAGCCAAGGGTACAATGAGCAGTTCTTC.

The V gene is TRBV12-5, the J gene TRBJ1-1; D ambiguous. Germline-derived CDR1 and CDR2 are LGHNT and FRNRAP. CDR3 length: 12 amino acids. The germline V and J ends were trimmed by 3 bases and 7 bases, with 9 bases remaining between them. The CDR3 nucleotides are TGTGCTAGTGGTTTCGGCTACCGTGAAGCTTTCTTT. It is translated as CASGFGYREAFF.

The chain links TRBV15 to TRBJ2-1, with D maybe TRBD1 (5 bases). Looked up from germline, CDR1 is LNHNV and CDR2 is YYDKDF (reference sequence). The V end was cut by 0 bases, the J end by 8 bases, with 14 bases between. The CDR3 spans 15 residues. The CDR3 sequence: CATSRDLGRADEQFF. CDR3 DNA sequence: TGTGCCACCAGCAGAGATCTAGGCAGGGCCGATGAGCAGTTCTTC.

This chain joins TRBV4-2 and TRBJ1-3; D call uncertain. Trimming removed 0 bases from V and 2 bases from J, with 20 bases in between. Germline values: CDR1 LGHNA, CDR2 YNFKEQ. The CDR3 loop spans 19 amino acids. The CDR3 is CASSQEASRVWDTGNTIYF. CDR3 DNA: TGTGCCAGCAGCCAAGAAGCGTCGAGGGTTTGGGATACTGGAAACACCATATATTTT.

The V call is TRBV18, the J call TRBJ1-1, with D possibly being TRBD1 (6 bases). Germline V gene sequence: CDR1 KGHSH, CDR2 LQKENI. The V end lost 3 bases, the J end lost 0 bases, and 17 bases lay between the germline ends. The CDR3 covers 17 residues. The DNA of the CDR3 is TGTGCCAGCTCACCCTCAGGGGTTCCCATCATGAACACTGAAGCTTTCTTT. This gives the protein CASSPSGVPIMNTEAFF.